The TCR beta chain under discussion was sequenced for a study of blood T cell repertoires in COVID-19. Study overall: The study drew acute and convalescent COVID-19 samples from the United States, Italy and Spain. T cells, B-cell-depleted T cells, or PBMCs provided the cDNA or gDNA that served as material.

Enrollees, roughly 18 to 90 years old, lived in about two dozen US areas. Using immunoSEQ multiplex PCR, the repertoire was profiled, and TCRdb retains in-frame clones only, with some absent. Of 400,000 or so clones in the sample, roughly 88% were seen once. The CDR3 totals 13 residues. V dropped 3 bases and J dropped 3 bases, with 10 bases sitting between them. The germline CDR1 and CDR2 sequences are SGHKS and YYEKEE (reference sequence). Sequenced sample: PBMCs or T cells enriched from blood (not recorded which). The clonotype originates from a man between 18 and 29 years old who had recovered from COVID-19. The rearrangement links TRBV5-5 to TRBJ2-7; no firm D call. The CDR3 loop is CASSSHPDYEQYF. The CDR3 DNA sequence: TGTGCCAGCAGCTCTCACCCAGACTACGAGCAGTACTTC.